What follows are 14 T cell receptor beta chains derived from one specimen sequenced in a study of T cell repertoires in cytomegalovirus infection. TCRdb analysed the reads with MiXCR anew, one entry per CDR3 protein. This table has 350,000 to 400,000 distinct CDR3 sequences, around a third appearing once. These receptors' targets are unknown. The sequenced sample was cultured PBMCs, obtained from culture after CMV antigen stimulation. These receptors all stem from a human donor in good health (CMV status not recorded). Some clones in this sample may be carry-over from other donors' samples.

This clonotype was counted between two and nine times. The chain combines TRBV15 with TRBJ1-1; D is uncertain. V lost 6 bases, J lost 3 bases, and 11 bases lay in between. In germline, CDR1 is LNHNV, CDR2 YYDKDF (reference sequence). The CDR3 runs to 13 residues. The CDR3: CATSPDRYTEAFF. The CDR3 DNA sequence: TGTGCCACCAGTCCCGACCGCTACACTGAAGCTTTCTTT.

The V and J genes are TRBV4-1 and TRBJ2-7; 10 bases agree with TRBD2. The V gene end was trimmed by 0 bases and the J gene end by 0 bases; junction bases not matched to a gene: 2. The CDR3 loop spans 16 amino acids. Germline V gene sequence: CDR1 MGHRA, CDR2 YSYEKL. Here the CDR3 DNA reads TGCGCCAGCAGCCAAGATCCTAGCGGGAGCTCCTACGAGCAGTACGTC. Protein product: CASSQDPSGSSYEQYV.

This chain links TRBV7-2 with TRBJ1-1; D perhaps matches TRBD1 (5 bases). CDR3 length: 15 amino acids. Trimming removed 5 bases from V and 1 base from J, with 14 bases in between. The germline V gene encodes CDR1 SGHTA and CDR2 FQGNSA. DNA of the CDR3: TGTGCCAGCAGCGCTCGGAGGGGCCGGAACACTGAAGCTTTCTTT. Its protein product is CASSARRGRNTEAFF.

This chain connects TRBV7-8 to TRBJ2-7; D could derive from TRBD1 or TRBD2 (5 bases each). Per germline, CDR1 SGHVS and CDR2 FQNEAQ. Between the trimmed V and J ends, which lost 6 bases and 5 bases, there was a span of 17 bases. This CDR3 is built from 14 residues. CDR3 residues: CASSSLEGRHEQYF. CDR3 nucleotides: TGTGCCAGCAGTTCCCTCGAGGGGCGGCACGAGCAGTACTTC.

V and J are TRBV12-3 or TRBV12-4 and TRBJ2-5; 8 bases are a match to TRBD2. Trimming removed 5 bases from V and 5 bases from J; junction bases left unmatched: 13. The CDR3 consists of 16 residues. CDR3 bases: TGTGCCAGCAGTCGCCAGCGGGGGCGCTACTGGGAGACCCAGTACTTC. Translation gives CASSRQRGRYWETQYF.

This clonotype was counted only a few times. The chain uses TRBV12-3 or TRBV12-4 and TRBJ2-7; D is possibly TRBD1 or TRBD2 (6 bases each). V dropped 5 bases and J dropped 6 bases, with 14 bases sitting between them. The CDR3 covers 13 residues. CDR3 DNA sequence: TGTGCCAGCAGTGCCCAGGGGAGGAGCGAGCAGTACGTC. It encodes CASSAQGRSEQYV.

This clonotype has at least ten counts. The V call is TRBV2, the J call TRBJ2-1, with 11 bases fitting TRBD2. V was clipped by 6 bases and J by 6 bases; unmatched bases: 7. The length of the CDR3 is 15 residues. Germline V lookup: CDR1 SNHLY, CDR2 FYNNEI. CDR3 protein: CASRALAGVSNEQFF. In DNA form, the CDR3 reads TGTGCCAGCAGGGCACTAGCGGGAGTCAGCAATGAGCAGTTCTTC.

The chain joins TRBV5-4 to TRBJ1-1; 8 bases agree with TRBD1. CDR1 is SGHNT and CDR2 is YYREEE in the germline V gene (reference sequence). After removal of 0 bases from V and 9 bases from J, the junction contained 4 bases not matched to a gene. CDR3 size: 13 residues. CDR3 DNA: TGTGCCAGCAGCTTGGCTGGACAGGGAAAAGCTTTCTTT. It is translated as CASSLAGQGKAFF. The full variable domain, rest sourced from reference TRBV5-4 and TRBJ1-1, is ETGVTQSPTHLIKTRGQQVTLRCSSQSGHNTVSWYQQALGQGPQFIFQYYREEENGRGNFPPRFSGLQFPNYSSELNVNALELDDSALYLCASSLAGQGKAFFGQGTRLTVV.

This clonotype turned up a few times. CDR3 loop: CASSVYGTTQFF. For the CDR3, the DNA is TGTGCCAGCAGCGTCTATGGGACTACTCAGTTCTTC. The chain combines TRBV9 with TRBJ2-1; 7 bases fit TRBD2. The CDR3 is made up of 12 amino acids. The germline gives CDR1 SGDLS, CDR2 YYNGEE. The trim removed 2 bases at V and 13 bases at J, leaving 6 bases unmatched.

This rearrangement joins TRBV28 to TRBJ2-7; TRBD1 matches 7 bases. Losses at the gene ends were 5 bases for V and 4 bases for J; bases not matched to a gene: 5. The CDR3 loop spans 13 amino acids. Per germline, CDR1 MDHEN and CDR2 SYDVKM. CDR3 in DNA: TGTGCCAGCAGTGTAGGACAGGAATACGAGCAGTACTTC. Protein product: CASSVGQEYEQYF.

V is TRBV7-2 and J is TRBJ2-5, with 8 bases identical to TRBD1. Germline V gene data show CDR1 as SGHTA and CDR2 as FQGNSA. V lost 5 bases to trimming and J lost 5 bases; unmatched junction nucleotides: 10. The CDR3 consists of 15 residues. CDR3 sequence: CASSPRGQVFETQYF. The CDR3 nucleotides read TGTGCCAGCAGCCCCCGGGGACAGGTTTTCGAGACCCAGTACTTC.

Many counts were recorded for this clonotype. The chain carries TRBV7-6 and TRBJ2-1, with TRBD2 identical over 14 bases. The germline V gene encodes CDR1 SGHVS and CDR2 FNYEAQ. The V gene end was trimmed by 5 bases and the J gene end by 5 bases; junction bases not matched to a gene: 5. The CDR3 runs to 16 residues. CDR3 sequence: CASSPGLAGGNNEQFF. The CDR3 DNA is TGTGCCAGCAGCCCAGGACTAGCGGGAGGAAACAATGAGCAGTTCTTC.

V is TRBV11-3 and J is TRBJ2-1, with 12 positions matching TRBD2. Germline V CDR1 and CDR2: SGHNT, YENEEA. The V and J ends lost 5 bases and 10 bases, in that order; junction bases with no gene match: 6. This CDR3 region has 14 residues. CDR3 nucleotide sequence: TGTGCCAGCAGCCCTAGCGGGAGGGCCAGAGAGCAGTTCTTC. This encodes CASSPSGRAREQFF.

Only a few counts were recorded for this clonotype. The rearrangement links TRBV20-1 to TRBJ2-5; D possibly corresponds to TRBD1 (6 bases). Trimming shortened V by 4 bases and J by 2 bases, and 11 bases separated the two germline ends. The CDR3 extends over 13 amino acids. Looked up from germline, CDR1 is DFQATT and CDR2 is SNEGSKA (reference sequence). DNA for the CDR3: TGCAGTGCTATGCCGGACAGTCAAGAGACCCAGTACTTC. It is translated as CSAMPDSQETQYF.